Listed below are T cell receptor beta chains from one sample, sequenced in a study of blood T cell repertoires in COVID-19. Assay used: immunoSEQ multiplex PCR; TCRdb lists only in-frame clones, some missing. The sample yields approximately 280,000 clones, roughly 85% seen once. The sample was PBMCs or T cells enriched from blood (not recorded which). These receptors all come from a woman aged 45-60 years who had recovered from COVID-19. CDR3s include the opening cysteine and the closing phenylalanine or tryptophan. A D gene is named only where the DNA matches it firmly. Clone size is given for some rows only: seen once, a few or many times, or a class if the clone is expanded.

CDR3nt	CDR3aa	v_gene	abundance	j_gene	d_gene
TGTGCCAGCAGGACCGCGGGGAGTAGGGTAACCGGGGAGCTGTTTTTT	CASRTAGSRVTGELFF	TRBV2	.	TRBJ2-2	.
TGTGCCAGCAGTGATCCCCCAAAGGGGCATCAGCCCCAGCATTTT	CASSDPPKGHQPQHF	TRBV6-1	.	TRBJ1-5	.
TGTGCCAGCAGTGAAGCTTTCCGACTAGCTGGGTCCCACAATGAGCAGTTCTTC	CASSEAFRLAGSHNEQFF	TRBV6-1	.	TRBJ2-1	TRBD2
TGTGCCTGGAGTCGACAGACGACCTATGATGGCTACACCTTC	CAWSRQTTYDGYTF	TRBV30	.	TRBJ1-2	.
TGTGCCAGCTCTTCTGGACATATTGAAAAACTGTTTTTT	CASSSGHIEKLFF	TRBV5-6	.	TRBJ1-4	.
TGTGCCAGCAGTACAGGGGGCTACGGGACTGAAGCTTTCTTT	CASSTGGYGTEAFF	TRBV28	.	TRBJ1-1	TRBD1
TGTGCCAGCAGCGCAACACAGTACTATGGCTACACCTTC	CASSATQYYGYTF	TRBV27	.	TRBJ1-2	.
TGCGCCAGCTCGCGAGCTAGCGGGAGGGTCCAGTATGAGCAGTTCTTC	CASSRASGRVQYEQFF	TRBV4-3	.	TRBJ2-1	TRBD2
TGCGCCAGCAGCCCGACCGGGGTCCGCCGAGAGACCCAGTACTTC	CASSPTGVRRETQYF	TRBV5-1	.	TRBJ2-5	.
TGTGCCAGCAGTTTACAGGGGAGTGCCTACAATGAGCAGTTCTTC	CASSLQGSAYNEQFF	TRBV28	.	TRBJ2-1	.
TGTGCCAGCAGTCGGACAGTCGGGTACAATCAGCCCCAGCATTTT	CASSRTVGYNQPQHF	TRBV27	.	TRBJ1-5	.
TGTGCCAGCAGCTTACGGGTTGGGGGCGGTGAAGCTTTCTTT	CASSLRVGGGEAFF	TRBV11-2	.	TRBJ1-1	.
TGTGCCAGCAGTTCTCAGGTCGGGGGACTAAACTCCTACAATGAGCAGTTCTTC	CASSSQVGGLNSYNEQFF	TRBV7-9	once	TRBJ2-1	TRBD2
TGTGCCAGCAGTTTAGCGGTATGGCCCGAGCAGTACTTC	CASSLAVWPEQYF	TRBV12-3/TRBV12-4	once	TRBJ2-7	.
TGTGCCAGCAGCTTAGATTGGGACCGGGACAAGCAGTACTTC	CASSLDWDRDKQYF	TRBV11-2	.	TRBJ2-7	.
TGTGCCAGCAGCAATTTCAGGGAAGAAGCTTTCTTT	CASSNFREEAFF	TRBV21-1	.	TRBJ1-1	.
TGTGCCAGCAGCTCCACGGGACAGGGGGTAAATGAGCAGTTCTTC	CASSSTGQGVNEQFF	TRBV7-9	.	TRBJ2-1	TRBD1
TGTGCCAGCAGGAGGGGGGGGAACCAAGAGACCCAGTACTTC	CASRRGGNQETQYF	TRBV6-5	.	TRBJ2-5	.
TGTGCCAGTAGAACCGGGACAGGGGAAGCTAGCGGCTGGGTGAACACTGAAGCTTTCTTT	CASRTGTGEASGWVNTEAFF	TRBV19	few	TRBJ1-1	TRBD1
TGTGCCAGCAGCAAACCCCGGGACAAACCGTACCAAGAGACCCAGTACTTC	CASSKPRDKPYQETQYF	TRBV21-1	.	TRBJ2-5	.
TGCGCCAGCCGAGCCCGGGGGGCCTACACTGAAGCTTTCTTT	CASRARGAYTEAFF	TRBV10-2	.	TRBJ1-1	.
TGTGCCAGCAGTCCGTGGGGGGAGGACAATCAGCCCCAGCATTTT	CASSPWGEDNQPQHF	TRBV27	.	TRBJ1-5	.
TGTGCCTGGAGTGTTGGGAGCTCCTATAATTCACCCCTCCACTTT	CAWSVGSSYNSPLHF	TRBV30	.	TRBJ1-6	.
TGTGCCAGCAGTCCGTCTGTTGGAAACACCATATATTTT	CASSPSVGNTIYF	TRBV25-1	.	TRBJ1-3	.
TGTGCCAGCAGCTTAGTGGGTGGGAGTGATACGCAGTATTTT	CASSLVGGSDTQYF	TRBV13	.	TRBJ2-3	.
TGTGCCAGCAGCCCCCGAGGGTCTGGAAACACCATATATTTT	CASSPRGSGNTIYF	TRBV27	.	TRBJ1-3	.
TGTGCCAGCAGCTTGGTTGCAGGGGGCGCTTATGGCTACACCTTC	CASSLVAGGAYGYTF	TRBV5-4	.	TRBJ1-2	TRBD1
TGTGCCAGCAGCTTATCAGGGGGTCAGGGTCAGCCCCAGCATTTT	CASSLSGGQGQPQHF	TRBV7-2	.	TRBJ1-5	TRBD1